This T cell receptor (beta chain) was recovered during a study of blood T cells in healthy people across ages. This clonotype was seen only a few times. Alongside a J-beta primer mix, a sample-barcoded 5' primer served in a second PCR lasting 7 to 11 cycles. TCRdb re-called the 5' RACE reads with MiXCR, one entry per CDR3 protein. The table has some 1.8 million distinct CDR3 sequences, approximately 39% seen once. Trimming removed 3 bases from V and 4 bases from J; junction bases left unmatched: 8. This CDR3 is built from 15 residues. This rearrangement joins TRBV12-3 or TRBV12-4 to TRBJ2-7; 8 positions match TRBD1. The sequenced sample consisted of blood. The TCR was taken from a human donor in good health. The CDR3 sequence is CASSLTGTGWYEQYF. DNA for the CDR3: TGTGCCAGCAGTTTGACCGGGACAGGTTGGTACGAGCAGTACTTC.